The source of this T cell receptor beta chain is a study of Ad26.COV2.S vaccination and SARS-CoV-2 variants. Study findings and constraints: Using TCR breadth and depth analyses may have led to underestimated total T cell responses.

Treatment here: some 19 received Ad26.COV2.S at low or high dose, single or two shots; several received placebo; per-sample allocation not given. Collection of samples fell on day 63 after the first vaccine or placebo injection. CDR3 length: 17 amino acids. After removal of 3 bases from V and 1 base from J, the junction contained 9 bases not matched to a gene. CDR1 MGHRA and CDR2 YSYEKL come from the germline V gene. A word on this clone: No antigen is known for it.

Assay used: immunoSEQ multiplex PCR; TCRdb lists only in-frame clones, some missing. The sample holds about 250,000 clones, approximately 89% seen once. The chain employs TRBV4-1 and TRBJ2-7, with TRBD2 matching over 10 bases. The receptor's source is a person aged 18-60 years who received the Ad26.COV2.S COVID-19 vaccine or a placebo. Sequencing used peripheral blood, obtained in a trial of Ad26.COV2.S vaccine versus placebo. The CDR3 nucleotides read TGCGCCAGCAGCCATCCCCACGTAGCGGGAGGTTCCTACGAGCAGTACTTC. Its translation is CASSHPHVAGGSYEQYF.